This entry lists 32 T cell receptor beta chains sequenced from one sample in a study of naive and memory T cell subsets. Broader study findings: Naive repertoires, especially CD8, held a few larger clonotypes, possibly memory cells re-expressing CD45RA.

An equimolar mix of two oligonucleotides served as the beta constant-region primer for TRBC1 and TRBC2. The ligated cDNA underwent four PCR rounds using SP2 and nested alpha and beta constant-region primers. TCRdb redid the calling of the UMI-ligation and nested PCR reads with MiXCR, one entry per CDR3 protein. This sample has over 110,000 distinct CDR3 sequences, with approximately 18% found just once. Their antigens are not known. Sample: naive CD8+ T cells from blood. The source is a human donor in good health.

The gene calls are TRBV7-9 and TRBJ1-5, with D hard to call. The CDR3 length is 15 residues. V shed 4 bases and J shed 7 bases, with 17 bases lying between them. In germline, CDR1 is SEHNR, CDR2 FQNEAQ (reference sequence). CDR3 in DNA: TGTGCCAGCAGCTACGGACCGGCCTATAGGCAGCCCCAGCATTTT. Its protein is CASSYGPAYRQPQHF.

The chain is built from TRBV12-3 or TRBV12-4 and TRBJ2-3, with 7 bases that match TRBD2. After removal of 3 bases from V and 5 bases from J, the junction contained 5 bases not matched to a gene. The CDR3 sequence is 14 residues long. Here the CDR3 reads CASSLGGAQDTQYF. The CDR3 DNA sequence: TGTGCCAGCAGTTTGGGAGGGGCTCAAGATACGCAGTATTTT.

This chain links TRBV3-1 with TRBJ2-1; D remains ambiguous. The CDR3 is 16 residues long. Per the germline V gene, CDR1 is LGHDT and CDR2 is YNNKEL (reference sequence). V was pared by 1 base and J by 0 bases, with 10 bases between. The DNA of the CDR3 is TGTGCCAGCAGCCAAGGGTTTGAGGTCTCCTACAATGAGCAGTTCTTC. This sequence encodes CASSQGFEVSYNEQFF.

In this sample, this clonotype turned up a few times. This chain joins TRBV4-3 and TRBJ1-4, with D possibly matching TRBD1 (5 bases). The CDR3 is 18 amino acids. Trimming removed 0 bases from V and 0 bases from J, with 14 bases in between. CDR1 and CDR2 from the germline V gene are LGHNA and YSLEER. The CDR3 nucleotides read TGCGCCAGCAGCCAAGACGATCGTGGGGCCGCAACTAATGAAAAACTGTTTTTT. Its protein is CASSQDDRGAATNEKLFF.

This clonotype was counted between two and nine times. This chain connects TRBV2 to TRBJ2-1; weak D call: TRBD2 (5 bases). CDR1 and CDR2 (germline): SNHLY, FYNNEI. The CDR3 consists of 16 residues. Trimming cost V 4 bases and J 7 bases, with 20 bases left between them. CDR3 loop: CASSALADPSFNEQFF. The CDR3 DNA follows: TGTGCCAGCAGTGCCCTTGCGGACCCTAGCTTTAATGAGCAGTTCTTC.

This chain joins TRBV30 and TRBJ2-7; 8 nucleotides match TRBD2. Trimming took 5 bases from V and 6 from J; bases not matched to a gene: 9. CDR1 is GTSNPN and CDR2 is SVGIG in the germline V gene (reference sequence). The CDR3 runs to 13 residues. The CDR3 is CAWERESVGEQYF. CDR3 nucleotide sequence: TGTGCCTGGGAGCGGGAGTCGGTTGGCGAGCAGTACTTC.

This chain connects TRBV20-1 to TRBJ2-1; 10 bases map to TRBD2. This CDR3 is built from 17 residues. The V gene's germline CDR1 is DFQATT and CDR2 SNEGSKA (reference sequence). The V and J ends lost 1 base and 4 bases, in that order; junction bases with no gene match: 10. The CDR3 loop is CSARGIEREGRYNEQFF. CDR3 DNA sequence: TGCAGTGCTAGAGGCATAGAGCGGGAGGGCCGTTACAATGAGCAGTTCTTC.

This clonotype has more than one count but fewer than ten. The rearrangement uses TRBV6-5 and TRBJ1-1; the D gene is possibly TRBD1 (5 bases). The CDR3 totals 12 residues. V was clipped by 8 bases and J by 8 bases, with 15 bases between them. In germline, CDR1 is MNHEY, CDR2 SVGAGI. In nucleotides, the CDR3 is TGTGCCAGCGTGGGACCGCCCCAGGAAGCTTTCTTT. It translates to CASVGPPQEAFF.

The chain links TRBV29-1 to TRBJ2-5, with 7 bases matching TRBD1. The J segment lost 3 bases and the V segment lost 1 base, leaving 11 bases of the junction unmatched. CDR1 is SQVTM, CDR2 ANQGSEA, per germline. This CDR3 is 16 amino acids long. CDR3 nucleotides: TGCAGCGTTGAAGGGACCTTGACAGGGCGGGAAGAGACCCAGTACTTC. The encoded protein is CSVEGTLTGREETQYF.

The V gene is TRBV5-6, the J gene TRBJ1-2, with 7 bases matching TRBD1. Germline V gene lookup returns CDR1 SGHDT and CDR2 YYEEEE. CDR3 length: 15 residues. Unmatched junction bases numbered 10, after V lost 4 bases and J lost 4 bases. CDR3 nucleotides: TGTGCCAGCAGCAGACGACGGGACAGTAGCTATGGCTACACCTTC. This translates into CASSRRRDSSYGYTF.

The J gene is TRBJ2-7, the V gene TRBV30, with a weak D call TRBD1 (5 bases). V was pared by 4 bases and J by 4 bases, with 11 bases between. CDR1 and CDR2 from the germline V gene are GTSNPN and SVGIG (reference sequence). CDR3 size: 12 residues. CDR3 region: CAWNEDSYEQYF. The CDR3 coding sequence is TGTGCCTGGAACGAAGACAGTTACGAGCAGTACTTC.

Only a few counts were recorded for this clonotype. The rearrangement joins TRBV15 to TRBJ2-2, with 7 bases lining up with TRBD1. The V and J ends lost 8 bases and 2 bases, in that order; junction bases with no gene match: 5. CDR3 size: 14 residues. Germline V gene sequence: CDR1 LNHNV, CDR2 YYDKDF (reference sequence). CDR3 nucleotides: TGTGCCACCCGGGACAGAACAAACACCGGGGAGCTGTTTTTT. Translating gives CATRDRTNTGELFF.

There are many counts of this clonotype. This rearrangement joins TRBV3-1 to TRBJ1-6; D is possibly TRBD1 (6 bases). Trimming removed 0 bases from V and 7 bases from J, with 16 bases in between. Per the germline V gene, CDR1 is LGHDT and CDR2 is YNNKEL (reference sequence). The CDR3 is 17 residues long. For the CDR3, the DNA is TGTGCCAGCAGCCAAGATCCTCTGACAGGAGCAAATTCACCCCTCCACTTT. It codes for CASSQDPLTGANSPLHF.

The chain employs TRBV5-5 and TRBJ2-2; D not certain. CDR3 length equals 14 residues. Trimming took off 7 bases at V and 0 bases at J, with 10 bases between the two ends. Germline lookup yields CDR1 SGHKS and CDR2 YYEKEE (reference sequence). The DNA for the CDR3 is TGTGCCAGCGGATGGGCTGCGAACACCGGGGAGCTGTTTTTT. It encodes CASGWAANTGELFF.

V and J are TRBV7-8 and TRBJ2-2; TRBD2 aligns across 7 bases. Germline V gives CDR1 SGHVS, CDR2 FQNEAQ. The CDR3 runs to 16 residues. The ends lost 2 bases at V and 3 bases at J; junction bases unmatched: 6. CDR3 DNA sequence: TGTGCCAGCAGCTTATTGGGGCGGGAGTACACCGGGGAGCTGTTTTTT. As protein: CASSLLGREYTGELFF.

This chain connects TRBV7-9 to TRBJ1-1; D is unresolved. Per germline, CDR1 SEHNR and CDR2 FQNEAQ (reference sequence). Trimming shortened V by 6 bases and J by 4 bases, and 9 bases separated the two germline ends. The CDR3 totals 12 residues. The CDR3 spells CASSSTPTEAFF. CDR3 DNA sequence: TGTGCCAGCAGTTCAACCCCCACTGAAGCTTTCTTT.

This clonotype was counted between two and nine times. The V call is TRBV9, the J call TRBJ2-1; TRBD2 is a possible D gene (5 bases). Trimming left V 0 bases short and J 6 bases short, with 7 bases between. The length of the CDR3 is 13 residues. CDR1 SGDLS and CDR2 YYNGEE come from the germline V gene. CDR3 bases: TGTGCCAGCAGCGTAGAGGGAGTCAATGAGCAGTTCTTC. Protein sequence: CASSVEGVNEQFF.

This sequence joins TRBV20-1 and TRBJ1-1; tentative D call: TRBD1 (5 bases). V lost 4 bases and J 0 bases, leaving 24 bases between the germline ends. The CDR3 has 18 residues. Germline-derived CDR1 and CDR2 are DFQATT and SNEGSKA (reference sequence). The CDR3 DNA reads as TGCAGTGCTATGCCCCGGTCTGTGACAGAGCTTATGAACACTGAAGCTTTCTTT. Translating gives CSAMPRSVTELMNTEAFF.

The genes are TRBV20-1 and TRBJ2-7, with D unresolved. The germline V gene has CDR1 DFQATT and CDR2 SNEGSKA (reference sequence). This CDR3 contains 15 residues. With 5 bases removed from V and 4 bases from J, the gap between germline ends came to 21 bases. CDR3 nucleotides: TGCAGTGCTCAGTCATCCCTTCAGGAGCCTTACGAGCAGTACTTC. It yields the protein CSAQSSLQEPYEQYF.

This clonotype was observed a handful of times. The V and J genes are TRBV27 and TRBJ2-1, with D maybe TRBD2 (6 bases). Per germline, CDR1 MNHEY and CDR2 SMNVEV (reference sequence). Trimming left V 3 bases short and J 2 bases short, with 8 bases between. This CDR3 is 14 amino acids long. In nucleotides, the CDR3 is TGTGCCAGCAGTTTTGGGACTCCCTACAATGAGCAGTTCTTC. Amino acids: CASSFGTPYNEQFF.

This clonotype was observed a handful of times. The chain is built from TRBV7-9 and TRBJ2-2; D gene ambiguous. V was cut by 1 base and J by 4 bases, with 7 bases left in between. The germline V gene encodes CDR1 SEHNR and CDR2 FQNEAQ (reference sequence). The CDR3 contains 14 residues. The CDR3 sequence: CASSLVAPTGELFF. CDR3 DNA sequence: TGTGCCAGCAGCTTAGTTGCTCCCACCGGGGAGCTGTTTTTT.

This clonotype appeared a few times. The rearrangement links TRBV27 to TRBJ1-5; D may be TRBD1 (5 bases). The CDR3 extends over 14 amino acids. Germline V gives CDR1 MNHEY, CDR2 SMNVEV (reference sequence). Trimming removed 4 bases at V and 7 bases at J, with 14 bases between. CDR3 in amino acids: CASSSWVSGQPQHF. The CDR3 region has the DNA TGTGCCAGCAGTTCTTGGGTCTCAGGGCAGCCCCAGCATTTT.

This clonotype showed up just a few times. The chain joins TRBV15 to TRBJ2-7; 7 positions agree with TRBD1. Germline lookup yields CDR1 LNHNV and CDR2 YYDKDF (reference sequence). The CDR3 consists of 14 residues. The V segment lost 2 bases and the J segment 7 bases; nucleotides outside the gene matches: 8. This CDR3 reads CATSRWDSPLEQYF. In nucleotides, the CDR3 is TGTGCCACCAGCAGATGGGACAGCCCCCTGGAGCAGTACTTC.

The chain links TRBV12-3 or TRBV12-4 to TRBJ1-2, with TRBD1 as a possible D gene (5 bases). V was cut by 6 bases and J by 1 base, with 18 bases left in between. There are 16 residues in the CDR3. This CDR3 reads CASSPFYGGDNYGYTF. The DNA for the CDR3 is TGTGCCAGCAGCCCTTTCTACGGGGGTGATAACTATGGCTACACCTTC.

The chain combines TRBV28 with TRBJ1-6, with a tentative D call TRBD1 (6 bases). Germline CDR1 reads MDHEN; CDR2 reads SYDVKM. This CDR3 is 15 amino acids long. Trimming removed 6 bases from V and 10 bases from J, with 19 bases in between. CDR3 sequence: CASRSSRGKVSPLHF. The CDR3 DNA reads TGTGCCAGCAGGTCTTCCAGGGGTAAAGTCTCACCCCTCCACTTT. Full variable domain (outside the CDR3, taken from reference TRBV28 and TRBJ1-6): DVKVTQSSRYLVKRTGEKVFLECVQDMDHENMFWYRQDPGLGLRLIYFSYDVKMKEKGDIPEGYSVSREKKERFSLILESASTNQTSMYLCASRSSRGKVSPLHFGNGTRLTVT.

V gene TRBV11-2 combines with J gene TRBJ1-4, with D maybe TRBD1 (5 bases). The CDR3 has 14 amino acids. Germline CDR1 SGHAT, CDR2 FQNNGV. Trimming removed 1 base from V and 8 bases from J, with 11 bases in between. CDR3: CASSLVGENEKLFF. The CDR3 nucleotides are TGTGCCAGCAGCTTAGTAGGGGAAAACGAAAAACTGTTTTTT. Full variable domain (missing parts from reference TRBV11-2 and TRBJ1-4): EAGVAQSPRYKIIEKRQSVAFWCNPISGHATLYWYQQILGQGPKLLIQFQNNGVVDDSQLPKDRFSAERLKGVDSTLKIQPAKLEDSAVYLCASSLVGENEKLFFGSGTQLSVL.

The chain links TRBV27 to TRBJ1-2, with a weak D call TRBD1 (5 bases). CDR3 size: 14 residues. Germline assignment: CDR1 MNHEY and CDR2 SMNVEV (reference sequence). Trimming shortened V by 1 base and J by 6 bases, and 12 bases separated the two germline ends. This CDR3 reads CASSLYPGRDGYTF. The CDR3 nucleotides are TGTGCCAGCAGTTTATATCCGGGGCGTGATGGCTACACCTTC.

CDR3 in DNA: TGTGCCAGCAGCCCGGGACTAGCGGGAGGCACGCAGTATTTT. This translates into CASSPGLAGGTQYF. This chain joins TRBV12-3 or TRBV12-4 and TRBJ2-3; 15 bases match TRBD2. The CDR3 is made up of 14 amino acids. The V gene end was trimmed by 6 bases and the J gene end by 9 bases; junction bases not matched to a gene: 4.

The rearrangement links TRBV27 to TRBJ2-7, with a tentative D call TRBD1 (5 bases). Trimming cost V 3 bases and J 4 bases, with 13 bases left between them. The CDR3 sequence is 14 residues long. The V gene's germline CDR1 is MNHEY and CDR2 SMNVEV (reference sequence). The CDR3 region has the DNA TGTGCCAGCAGTTTTGCCCTCCAGGGTTACGAGCAGTACTTC. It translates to CASSFALQGYEQYF.

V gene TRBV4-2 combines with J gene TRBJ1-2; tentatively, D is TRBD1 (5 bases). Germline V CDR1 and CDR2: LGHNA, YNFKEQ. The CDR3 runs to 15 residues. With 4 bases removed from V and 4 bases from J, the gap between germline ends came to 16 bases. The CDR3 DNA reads TGTGCCAGCAGCCCGGACCCCGGGACGGGCTATGGCTACACCTTC. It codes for CASSPDPGTGYGYTF.

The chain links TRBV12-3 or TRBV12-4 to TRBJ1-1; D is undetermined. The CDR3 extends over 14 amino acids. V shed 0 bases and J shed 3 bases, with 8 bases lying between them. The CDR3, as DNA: TGTGCCAGCAGTTTAGCGCCCCTGTACACTGAAGCTTTCTTT. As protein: CASSLAPLYTEAFF.

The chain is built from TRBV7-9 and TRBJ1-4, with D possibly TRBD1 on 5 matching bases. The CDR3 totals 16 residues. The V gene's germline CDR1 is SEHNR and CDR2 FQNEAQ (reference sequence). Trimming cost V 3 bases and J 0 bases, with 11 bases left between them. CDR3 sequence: CASSFPGTATNEKLFF. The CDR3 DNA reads TGTGCCAGCAGCTTCCCCGGGACCGCAACTAATGAAAAACTGTTTTTT.